One sample yielded the 20 T cell receptor beta chains listed below, sequenced in a study of T cells in localized non-small cell lung cancer. Sequencing was performed with immunoSEQ multiplex PCR; in TCRdb, only in-frame clones are kept and a portion is missing. This table has about 4,800 clones, around 30% appearing once. The material sequenced was lung tumor tissue, taken before any cancer treatment. These receptors were obtained from a male donor aged 60 or over with stage III lung adenocarcinoma.

The J gene is TRBJ1-1, the V gene TRBV18, with D unclear. CDR3 length: 13 residues. The V and J ends lost 4 bases and 1 base respectively, with 7 bases between them. From germline, CDR1 is KGHSH and CDR2 LQKENI. The CDR3 is CASSQQRNTEAFF. CDR3 DNA sequence: TGTGCCAGCTCACAACAGAGGAACACTGAAGCTTTCTTT. Combining the CDR3 with reference TRBV18 and TRBJ1-1 gives the whole variable domain NAGVMQNPRHLVRRRGQEARLRCSPMKGHSHVYWYRQLPEEGLKFMVYLQKENIIDESGMPKERFSAEFPKEGPSILRIQQVVRGDSAAYFCASSQQRNTEAFFGQGTRLTVV.

The table lists this clone with a few counts. The V and J genes are TRBV11-3 and TRBJ2-7; no firm D call. The CDR3 runs to 14 residues. Germline loops: CDR1 SGHNT, CDR2 YENEEA. The V end was cut by 3 bases, the J end by 2 bases, with 11 bases between. The CDR3 DNA sequence: TGTGCCAGCAGCTTGGGCGGCCAGGCCTACGAGCAGTACTTC. This encodes CASSLGGQAYEQYF.

V usage is TRBV19 and J usage is TRBJ2-7; 12 bases map to TRBD2. The V gene's germline CDR1 is LNHDA and CDR2 SQIVND (reference sequence). The CDR3 is 19 residues long. V lost 5 bases to trimming and J lost 4 bases; unmatched junction nucleotides: 18. CDR3 sequence: CASSGPKTSGSGGLYEQYF. DNA of the CDR3: TGTGCCAGTAGTGGACCCAAGACTAGCGGGAGCGGGGGTCTGTACGAGCAGTACTTC.

This clone turned up a few times. This chain links TRBV6-8 with TRBJ2-3; 7 nucleotides agree with TRBD1. The length of the CDR3 is 13 residues. Looked up from germline, CDR1 is MNHGY and CDR2 is SAAAGT. V lost 5 bases, J lost 3 bases, and 2 bases stayed unmatched. DNA of the CDR3: TGTGCCAGCAGTACGACAGGGACAGATACGCAGTATTTT. As protein: CASSTTGTDTQYF.

This clone was observed a few times. V is TRBV14 and J is TRBJ2-1; D remains unclear. Trimming shortened V by 0 bases and J by 2 bases, and 11 bases separated the two germline ends. The CDR3 is 16 amino acids. Looked up from germline, CDR1 is SGHDN and CDR2 is FVKESK. DNA for the CDR3: TGTGCCAGCAGCCAAGAGCGGATAGGCCCCTACAATGAGCAGTTCTTC. This sequence encodes CASSQERIGPYNEQFF.

This clone has just a few counts. The genes are TRBV2 and TRBJ1-5; no definite D call. The ends were cut back, 4 bases at V and 0 bases at J, with 19 bases in the middle. This CDR3 region has 18 residues. Germline V CDR1 and CDR2: SNHLY, FYNNEI. The CDR3 DNA sequence: TGTGCCAGCAGTGGGAAGGTAGGGTTAGGGTATAGCAATCAGCCCCAGCATTTT. Its translation: CASSGKVGLGYSNQPQHF.

V is TRBV9 and J is TRBJ2-3; D gene uncertain. The germline CDR1 and CDR2 sequences are SGDLS and YYNGEE. The CDR3 is 16 amino acids. V was clipped by 4 bases and J by 0 bases, with 15 bases between them. Written as DNA, the CDR3 is TGTGCCAGCAGCCCGAGGACGCTACGTAGCACAGATACGCAGTATTTT. Protein sequence: CASSPRTLRSTDTQYF.

The V and J genes are TRBV5-1 and TRBJ1-1; 10 nucleotides line up with TRBD1. Trimming cost V 5 bases and J 1 base; bases outside gene matches: 8. The CDR3 is made up of 16 amino acids. Per germline, CDR1 SGHRS and CDR2 YFSETQ. This CDR3 is CASSRGTGVKNTEAFF. The CDR3 DNA reads as TGCGCCAGCAGTCGAGGGACAGGGGTTAAGAACACTGAAGCTTTCTTT.

The chain employs TRBV15 and TRBJ2-1, with D possibly matching TRBD2 (5 bases). Germline CDR1 and CDR2: LNHNV and YYDKDF (reference sequence). V lost 0 bases, J lost 2 bases, and 5 bases lay in between. The CDR3 spans 14 residues. In DNA form, the CDR3 reads TGTGCCACCAGCAGAGACGGGGCCTACAATGAGCAGTTCTTC. As protein: CATSRDGAYNEQFF.

The CDR3 sequence is CASSPTRGSNQPQHF. CDR3 nucleotide sequence: TGTGCCAGTAGTCCGACCAGGGGTAGCAATCAGCCCCAGCATTTT. The rearrangement uses TRBV19 and TRBJ1-5; D possibly corresponds to TRBD1 (6 bases). This CDR3 has 15 amino acids. Between the trimmed V and J ends, which lost 5 bases and 0 bases, there was a span of 11 bases. Germline assignment: CDR1 LNHDA and CDR2 SQIVND (reference sequence).

This sequence joins TRBV6-8 and TRBJ1-3; no clear D gene. Germline CDR1 and CDR2: MNHGY and SAAAGT. The CDR3 totals 15 residues. The germline V and J ends were trimmed by 0 bases and 1 base, with 7 bases remaining between them. CDR3 nucleotide sequence: TGTGCCAGCAGTTACTCTAGGTGGTCTGGAAACACCATATATTTT. Its protein is CASSYSRWSGNTIYF.

The chain is built from TRBV19 and TRBJ2-1, with D unclear. This CDR3 region has 19 residues. Trimming stripped 5 bases from V and 0 bases from J, with 23 bases between. The germline gives CDR1 LNHDA, CDR2 SQIVND (reference sequence). DNA of the CDR3: TGTGCCAGTAGTGACGACCTATACCGCGGATGGAGCTCCTACAATGAGCAGTTCTTC. Its translation is CASSDDLYRGWSSYNEQFF.

The chain joins TRBV14 to TRBJ2-3; D not resolved. This CDR3 spans 12 amino acids. Germline V lookup: CDR1 SGHDN, CDR2 FVKESK. The V end was cut by 3 bases, the J end by 7 bases, with 8 bases between. The CDR3, as DNA: TGTGCCAGCAGCCATGTTTGGCATACGCAGTATTTT. Translation gives CASSHVWHTQYF. Full variable domain (missing parts from reference TRBV14 and TRBJ2-3): EAGVTQFPSHSVIEKGQTVTLRCDPISGHDNLYWYRRVMGKEIKFLLHFVKESKQDESGMPNNRFLAERTGGTYSTLKVQPAELEDSGVYFCASSHVWHTQYFGPGTRLTVL.

By its share, this clone is medium-sized (0.01 to 0.1%). For the CDR3, the DNA is TGTGCCAGCAGCCGTAGCGGGGGCAGCTCCTACAATGAGCAGTTCTTC. Translating gives CASSRSGGSSYNEQFF. The V call is TRBV11-3, the J call TRBJ2-1; 9 bases agree with TRBD2. The V segment lost 5 bases and the J segment 0 bases; nucleotides outside the gene matches: 5. This CDR3 is 16 amino acids long. Germline assignment: CDR1 SGHNT and CDR2 YENEEA.

This clone was recorded a few times. The chain links TRBV11-3 to TRBJ2-5; no clear D gene. The germline V gene encodes CDR1 SGHNT and CDR2 YENEEA. The ends were cut back, 5 bases at V and 3 bases at J, with 16 bases in the middle. This CDR3 has 15 residues. This chain's CDR3 is CASSPGMQTKETQYF. CDR3 coding DNA: TGTGCCAGCAGCCCGGGTATGCAGACAAAAGAGACCCAGTACTTC.

This clone was detected only a few times. The V gene is TRBV11-3, the J gene TRBJ2-1; D is possibly TRBD1 (5 bases). Germline V gives CDR1 SGHNT, CDR2 YENEEA. V lost 1 base and J lost 5, with 9 bases in between. The CDR3 is 14 amino acids. The CDR3 is CASSLVGRHNEQFF. Written as DNA, the CDR3 is TGTGCCAGCAGCTTAGTGGGGCGGCACAATGAGCAGTTCTTC.

V usage is TRBV11-3 and J usage is TRBJ1-1, with a possible D match to TRBD1 (5 bases). The CDR3 runs to 14 residues. Germline assignment: CDR1 SGHNT and CDR2 YENEEA. Trimming took 5 bases from V and 1 from J, leaving 11 bases between them. The DNA of the CDR3 is TGTGCCAGCAGCACAAGCGGGGGGAACACTGAAGCTTTCTTT. It translates to CASSTSGGNTEAFF.

This rearrangement joins TRBV19 to TRBJ1-1, with D maybe TRBD1 (5 bases). Germline V gene data show CDR1 as LNHDA and CDR2 as SQIVND (reference sequence). The CDR3 contains 14 residues. Trimming took off 5 bases at V and 5 bases at J, with 15 bases between the two ends. CDR3 bases: TGTGCCAGTAGTCTATCGGGGGGACGGACTGAAGCTTTCTTT. This codes for CASSLSGGRTEAFF.

The chain joins TRBV19 to TRBJ1-2; D perhaps matches TRBD1 (6 bases). Germline CDR1 and CDR2: LNHDA and SQIVND (reference sequence). The CDR3 sequence is 12 residues long. Trimming pared 5 bases from V and 8 bases from J, leaving 12 bases between. In nucleotides, the CDR3 is TGTGCCAGTAGTGTGGTGGGGGCCGGCTACACCTTC. Its protein product is CASSVVGAGYTF.

The chain is built from TRBV18 and TRBJ1-2; 7 nucleotides agree with TRBD1. This CDR3 comprises 13 residues. V shed 6 bases and J 4 bases; nucleotides not matched to a gene: 5. Germline assignment: CDR1 KGHSH and CDR2 LQKENI. CDR3 in amino acids: CASSLDRSYGYTF. In DNA, the CDR3 is TGTGCCAGCTCTCTGGACAGGTCCTATGGCTACACCTTC.